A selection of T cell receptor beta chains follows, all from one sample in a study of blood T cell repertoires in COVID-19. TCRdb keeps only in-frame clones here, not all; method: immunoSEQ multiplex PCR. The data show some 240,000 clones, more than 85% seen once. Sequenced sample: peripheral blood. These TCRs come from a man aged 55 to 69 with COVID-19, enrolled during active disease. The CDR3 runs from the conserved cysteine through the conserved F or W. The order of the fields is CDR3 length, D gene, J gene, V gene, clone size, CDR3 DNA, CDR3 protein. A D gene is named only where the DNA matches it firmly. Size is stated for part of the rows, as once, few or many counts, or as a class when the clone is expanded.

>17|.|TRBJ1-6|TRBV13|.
TGTGCCAGCAGCTTAAATCAGGGGAGCTCCTATAATTCACCCCTCCACTTT
CASSLNQGSSYNSPLHF
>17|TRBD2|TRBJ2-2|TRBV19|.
TGTGCCAGTAGTCAGGGACTAGCGGGACGTTTGGACGGGGAGCTGTTTTTT
CASSQGLAGRLDGELFF
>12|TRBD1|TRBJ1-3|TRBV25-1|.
TGTGCCAGCAGTTCCGCCGGGACAGGGGTGAATTTT
CASSSAGTGVNF
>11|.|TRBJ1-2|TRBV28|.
TGTGCCAGCAGTCGGGACTATGGCTACACCTTC
CASSRDYGYTF
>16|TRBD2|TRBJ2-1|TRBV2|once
TGTGCCAGCAGTTTTGGACTAGCGGGTATTTTATATGAGCAGTTCTTC
CASSFGLAGILYEQFF
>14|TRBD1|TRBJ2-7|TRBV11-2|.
TGTGCCAGCAGCTCCTCAGCAGGGGGCTACGAGCAGTACTTC
CASSSSAGGYEQYF
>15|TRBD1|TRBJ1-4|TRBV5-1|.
TGCGCCAGCAGCGTCGCGAGACAGGGATCAGAAAAACTGTTTTTT
CASSVARQGSEKLFF
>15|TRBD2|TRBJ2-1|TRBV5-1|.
TGCGCCAGCAGCTTGGCGCCCGGGGGGGCAAATGAGCAGTTCTTC
CASSLAPGGANEQFF
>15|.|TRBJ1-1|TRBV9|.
TGTGCCAGCAGCGTAGAGGTAGGGGTGAACACTGAAGCTTTCTTT
CASSVEVGVNTEAFF
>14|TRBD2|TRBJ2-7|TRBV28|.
TGTGCCAGCAGTGGGACTAGCGGGAGATACGAGCAGTACTTC
CASSGTSGRYEQYF
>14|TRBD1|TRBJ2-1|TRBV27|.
TGTGCCAGCTTAAGACAGGGGGCGAGTCAAGAGCAGTTCTTC
CASLRQGASQEQFF
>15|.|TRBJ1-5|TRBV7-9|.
TGTGCCAGCAGCCCGGGGAGGGATAGCAATCAGCCCCAGCATTTT
CASSPGRDSNQPQHF
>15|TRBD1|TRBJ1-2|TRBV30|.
TGTGCCTGGAGTGGAACGGGACAGGGGTATCATGGCTACACCTTC
CAWSGTGQGYHGYTF
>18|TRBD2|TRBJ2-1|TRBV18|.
TGTGCCAGCTCACCACCGGGACTAGCGGGAGGGTCCGGCAATGAGCAGTTCTTC
CASSPPGLAGGSGNEQFF
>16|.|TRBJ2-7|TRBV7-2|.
TGTGCCAGCAGCCTCCACGGTAGGGGGAACCCCTACGAGCAGTACTTC
CASSLHGRGNPYEQYF
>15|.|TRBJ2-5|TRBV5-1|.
TGCGCCAGCAGCTTGGGAGGGCTGGGGCAAGAGACCCAGTACTTC
CASSLGGLGQETQYF
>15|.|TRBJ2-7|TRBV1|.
TGCACCAGCAGCCAAGATAGGGACAGGCCGTACGAGCAGTACTTC
CTSSQDRDRPYEQYF